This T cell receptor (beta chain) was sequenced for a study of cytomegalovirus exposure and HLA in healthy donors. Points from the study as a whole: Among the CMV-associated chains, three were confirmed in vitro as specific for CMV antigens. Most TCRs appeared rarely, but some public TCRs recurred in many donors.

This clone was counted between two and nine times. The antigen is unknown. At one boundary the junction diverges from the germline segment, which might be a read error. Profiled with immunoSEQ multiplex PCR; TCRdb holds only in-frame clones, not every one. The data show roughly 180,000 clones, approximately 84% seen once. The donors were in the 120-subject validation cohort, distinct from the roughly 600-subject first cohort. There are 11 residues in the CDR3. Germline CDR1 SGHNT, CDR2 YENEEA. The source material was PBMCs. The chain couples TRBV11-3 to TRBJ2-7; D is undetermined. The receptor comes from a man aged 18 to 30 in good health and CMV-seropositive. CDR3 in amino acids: CASSVSCEQYF. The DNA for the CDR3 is TGTGCCAGCAGCGTATCCTGCGAGCAGTACTTC.